The next 21 T cell receptor beta chains were all read from a single sample in a study of T-cell memory formation after mild COVID-19. TCRdb re-analysed the 5' RACE reads in MiXCR, keeping a single row per CDR3 protein. The sample shows about 560,000 distinct CDR3 sequences, less than 25% of them seen only once. Sequenced: PBMCs or a T cell subset sorted from them (not recorded which). Receptors were obtained from an adult woman who had mild COVID-19 (a few samples of this study predate the infection). Cell type and time point are not known.

The chain combines TRBV12-3 or TRBV12-4 with TRBJ1-1; TRBD1 aligns across 8 bases. The CDR3 consists of 16 residues. The trim removed 0 bases at V and 0 bases at J, leaving 3 bases unmatched. The CDR3 region is CASSLATGELNTEAFF. As DNA, the CDR3 is TGTGCCAGCAGTTTAGCGACAGGGGAGCTGAACACTGAAGCTTTCTTT.

This clonotype was seen just once. This chain connects TRBV4-3 to TRBJ2-1, with D perhaps matching TRBD2 (5 bases). Germline-derived CDR1 and CDR2 are LGHNA and YSLEER. V lost 2 bases and J lost 4, with 21 bases in between. The CDR3 has 18 amino acids. CDR3 protein: CASSQSQGAAGLYNEQFF. The CDR3 DNA is TGCGCCAGCAGCCAAAGTCAAGGAGCGGCAGGACTTTACAATGAGCAGTTCTTC.

The sample holds a few counts of this clonotype. The chain links TRBV3-1 to TRBJ2-7; TRBD2 is a possible D gene (6 bases). The CDR3 has 15 residues. V shed 0 bases and J shed 2 bases, with 11 bases lying between them. Germline V gene sequence: CDR1 LGHDT, CDR2 YNNKEL (reference sequence). CDR3 in amino acids: CASSQDSSGPYEQYF. The CDR3 coding sequence is TGTGCCAGCAGCCAAGATTCGAGCGGGCCCTACGAGCAGTACTTC.

This clonotype was detected only a few times. The chain joins TRBV7-2 to TRBJ2-1; 11 bases match TRBD1. The junction had 12 bases not matched to a gene; V was cut back by 5 bases and J by 3 bases. The CDR3 runs to 18 residues. Germline V CDR1 and CDR2: SGHTA, FQGNSA. CDR3 amino acids: CASSDPGDRGFLYNEQFF. In nucleotides, the CDR3 is TGTGCCAGCAGCGACCCCGGGGACAGGGGGTTCCTCTACAATGAGCAGTTCTTC.

The rearrangement joins TRBV3-1 to TRBJ2-1, with a tentative D call TRBD2 (6 bases). The CDR3 loop spans 14 amino acids. V dropped 4 bases and J dropped 5 bases, with 12 bases sitting between them. Germline values: CDR1 LGHDT, CDR2 YNNKEL (reference sequence). CDR3 sequence: CASSPSLAHNEQFF. The CDR3 DNA sequence: TGTGCCAGCAGCCCTTCGCTAGCGCACAATGAGCAGTTCTTC.

The chain joins TRBV4-2 to TRBJ1-1; no firm D call. Trimming removed 0 bases at V and 1 base at J, with 6 bases between. The germline V gene encodes CDR1 LGHNA and CDR2 YNFKEQ. The CDR3 is 14 residues long. CDR3 DNA: TGTGCCAGCAGCCAAGATGGGGAGAACACTGAAGCTTTCTTT. Protein: CASSQDGENTEAFF.

The chain uses TRBV6-4 and TRBJ2-3, with D tentatively TRBD1 (6 bases). Trimming shortened V by 6 bases and J by 2 bases, and 12 bases separated the two germline ends. Germline CDR1 is MRHNA and CDR2 is SNTAGT. CDR3 length equals 14 residues. The CDR3 spells CASRPGVSTDTQYF. The CDR3 bases are TGTGCCAGCAGACCAGGGGTCTCCACAGATACGCAGTATTTT.

V and J are TRBV20-1 and TRBJ2-1, with D possibly TRBD1 on 8 matching bases. Germline assignment: CDR1 DFQATT and CDR2 SNEGSKA (reference sequence). V lost 6 bases and J lost 4, with 16 bases in between. This CDR3 has 14 amino acids. The DNA for the CDR3 is TGCAGTGCAGTTACAGGGGGAGGGTACAATGAGCAGTTCTTC. This sequence encodes CSAVTGGGYNEQFF.

This chain connects TRBV20-1 to TRBJ2-7; 13 bases map to TRBD2. The CDR3 has 16 amino acids. The V gene end was trimmed by 3 bases and the J gene end by 4 bases; junction bases not matched to a gene: 9. Germline-derived CDR1 and CDR2 are DFQATT and SNEGSKA (reference sequence). CDR3 amino acids: CSASWITGLAGYEQYF. CDR3 nucleotide sequence: TGCAGTGCTAGTTGGATAACGGGACTAGCGGGGTACGAGCAGTACTTC.

The sample holds a few counts of this clonotype. This chain connects TRBV7-3 to TRBJ2-4, with 8 bases lining up with TRBD1. V gave up 2 bases and J gave up 8 bases; unmatched junction bases: 5. Per germline, CDR1 SGHTA and CDR2 FQGTGA. CDR3 size: 14 residues. As DNA, the CDR3 is TGTGCCAGCAGCTTACAGGGGGCAATGGACATTCAGTACTTC. As protein: CASSLQGAMDIQYF.

This clonotype was detected a few times. CDR3 loop: CASSFGGYSGNTIYF. As DNA, the CDR3 is TGTGCCAGCAGCTTTGGGGGGTACTCTGGAAACACCATATATTTT. The chain couples TRBV5-6 to TRBJ1-3; a possible D gene is TRBD1 (5 bases). CDR1 SGHDT and CDR2 YYEEEE come from the germline V gene. V was clipped by 2 bases and J by 0 bases, with 9 bases between them. This CDR3 has 15 residues. The full variable domain, in which reference TRBV5-6 and TRBJ1-3 provide the parts outside the CDR3, is DAGVTQSPTHLIKTRGQQVTLRCSPKSGHDTVSWYQQALGQGPQFIFQYYEEEERQRGNFPDRFSGHQFPNYSSELNVNALLLGDSALYLCASSFGGYSGNTIYFGEGSWLTVV.

CDR3 residues: CATSDTTHQPQHF. Written as DNA, the CDR3 is TGTGCCACCAGTGATACTACCCATCAGCCCCAGCATTTT. V is TRBV24-1 and J is TRBJ1-5; D ambiguous. This CDR3 region has 13 residues. Germline-derived CDR1 and CDR2 are KGHDR and SFDVKD. V was shortened by 3 bases and J by 5 bases, with 7 bases between the two germline ends.

The genes are TRBV20-1 and TRBJ1-1; 8 positions match TRBD1. Germline assignment: CDR1 DFQATT and CDR2 SNEGSKA (reference sequence). Unmatched junction bases numbered 4, after V lost 6 bases and J lost 1 base. This CDR3 is built from 13 residues. The CDR3 coding sequence is TGCAGTGCGCGGCAGGGGGCGAACACTGAAGCTTTCTTT. Its translation is CSARQGANTEAFF.

In its sample, this clonotype was seen many times. The chain is built from TRBV13 and TRBJ1-1; weak D call: TRBD1 (5 bases). The CDR3 covers 18 residues. The V gene's germline CDR1 is PRHDT and CDR2 FYEKMQ (reference sequence). V was trimmed by 5 bases and J by 0 bases, leaving 22 bases between them. The CDR3 coding sequence is TGTGCCAGCAGCGGCGCCGGGACGTTCCTGGGGCTGAACACTGAAGCTTTCTTT. It encodes CASSGAGTFLGLNTEAFF.

This chain joins TRBV24-1 and TRBJ2-7; D might be TRBD1 (6 bases). Per the germline V gene, CDR1 is KGHDR and CDR2 is SFDVKD. This CDR3 spans 16 amino acids. Trimming pared 3 bases from V and 2 bases from J, leaving 16 bases between. CDR3 sequence (DNA): TGTGCCACCAGTGATCCAGCTCGGGACATCCCCTACGAGCAGTACTTC. This gives the protein CATSDPARDIPYEQYF.

The chain combines TRBV12-3 or TRBV12-4 with TRBJ1-2, with 11 bases matching TRBD1. V lost 5 bases, J lost 7 bases, and 9 bases stayed unmatched. The CDR3 runs 15 residues. The CDR3 DNA follows: TGTGCCAGCAGTGAGCACTCGGGACAGGGGGGTGGCTACACCTTC. Its translation is CASSEHSGQGGGYTF.

This chain links TRBV6-5 with TRBJ2-7, with 11 bases matching TRBD1. This CDR3 spans 17 amino acids. Trimming removed 0 bases from V and 5 bases from J; junction bases left unmatched: 9. The germline V gene has CDR1 MNHEY and CDR2 SVGAGI. CDR3 sequence reads: CASSYSPGQGAGNEQYF. The CDR3 DNA follows: TGTGCCAGCAGTTACTCCCCCGGACAGGGGGCGGGCAACGAGCAGTACTTC.

In its sample, this clonotype was seen a few times. The chain is built from TRBV12-3 or TRBV12-4 and TRBJ1-2; no clear D gene. V lost 3 bases, J lost 4 bases, and 6 bases lay in between. This CDR3 contains 12 residues. The CDR3 DNA reads TGTGCCAGCAGTTTCCGCGCCTATGGCTACACCTTC. It is translated as CASSFRAYGYTF.

This clonotype occurred a few times. The CDR3 DNA is TGTGCCAGCAGCCCCCCCGACAGGAGCAATGAGCAGTTCTTC. Translated: CASSPPDRSNEQFF. The chain uses TRBV7-3 and TRBJ2-1; possible D gene TRBD1, 6 bases. This CDR3 is 14 amino acids long. V shed 5 bases and J shed 6 bases, with 14 bases lying between them. Germline V CDR1 and CDR2: SGHTA, FQGTGA.

This sequence joins TRBV7-2 and TRBJ2-3; 15 positions match TRBD2. CDR3 length: 16 amino acids. Germline V gene lookup returns CDR1 SGHTA and CDR2 FQGNSA. Trimming cost V 5 bases and J 5 bases; bases outside gene matches: 5. CDR3 nucleotides: TGTGCCAGCAGCCGGACTAGCGGGAGGGGGGAAGATACGCAGTATTTT. Encoded protein: CASSRTSGRGEDTQYF.

The chain carries TRBV28 and TRBJ1-6; D is possibly TRBD1 (6 bases). The V gene's germline CDR1 is MDHEN and CDR2 SYDVKM. The CDR3 runs 15 residues. The V end lost 3 bases, the J end lost 7 bases, and 13 bases lay between the germline ends. This chain's CDR3 is CASSLPLTGNSPLHF. CDR3 DNA: TGTGCCAGCAGTTTGCCTTTAACAGGGAATTCACCCCTCCACTTT.